The next 2 T cell receptor beta chains were all read from a single sample in a study of blood T cell repertoires in COVID-19. Some clones are missing from TCRdb's copy, which holds only in-frame ones; the method was immunoSEQ multiplex PCR. Of approximately 80,000 clones detected, around 81% appear once; the ten largest clones hold 44%. The material sequenced was peripheral blood. The receptors derive from a man older than 75 with acute or convalescent COVID-19.

The rearrangement joins TRBV7-3 to TRBJ2-3; 8 bases line up with TRBD1. CDR3 length: 15 amino acids. V shed 5 bases and J 5 bases; nucleotides not matched to a gene: 9. CDR1 and CDR2 (germline): SGHTA, FQGTGA. The CDR3 spells CASSLRTGYGDTQYF. The CDR3 DNA sequence: TGTGCCAGCAGCCTCCGGACAGGGTATGGAGATACGCAGTATTTT.

V and J are TRBV7-2 and TRBJ1-5; D is unresolved. The germline V gene has CDR1 SGHTA and CDR2 FQGNSA. Trimming cost V 0 bases and J 3 bases, with 6 bases left between them. This CDR3 contains 14 residues. CDR3 in amino acids: CASSLAHFNQPQHF. The CDR3 nucleotides are TGTGCCAGCAGCTTAGCACATTTCAATCAGCCCCAGCATTTT.